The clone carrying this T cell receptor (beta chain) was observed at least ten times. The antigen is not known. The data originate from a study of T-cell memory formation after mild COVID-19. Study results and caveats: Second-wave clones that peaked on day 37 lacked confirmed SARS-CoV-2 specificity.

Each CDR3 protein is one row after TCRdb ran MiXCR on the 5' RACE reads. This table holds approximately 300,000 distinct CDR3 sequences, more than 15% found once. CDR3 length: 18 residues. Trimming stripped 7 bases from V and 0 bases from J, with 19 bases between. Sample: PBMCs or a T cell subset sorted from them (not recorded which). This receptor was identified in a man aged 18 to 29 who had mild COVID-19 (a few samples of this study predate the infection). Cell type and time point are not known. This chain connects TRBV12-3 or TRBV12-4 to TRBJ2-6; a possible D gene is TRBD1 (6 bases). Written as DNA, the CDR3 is TGTGCCAGCACCCGAGGGACATTCACCAACTCTGGGGCCAACGTCCTGACTTTC. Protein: CASTRGTFTNSGANVLTF.